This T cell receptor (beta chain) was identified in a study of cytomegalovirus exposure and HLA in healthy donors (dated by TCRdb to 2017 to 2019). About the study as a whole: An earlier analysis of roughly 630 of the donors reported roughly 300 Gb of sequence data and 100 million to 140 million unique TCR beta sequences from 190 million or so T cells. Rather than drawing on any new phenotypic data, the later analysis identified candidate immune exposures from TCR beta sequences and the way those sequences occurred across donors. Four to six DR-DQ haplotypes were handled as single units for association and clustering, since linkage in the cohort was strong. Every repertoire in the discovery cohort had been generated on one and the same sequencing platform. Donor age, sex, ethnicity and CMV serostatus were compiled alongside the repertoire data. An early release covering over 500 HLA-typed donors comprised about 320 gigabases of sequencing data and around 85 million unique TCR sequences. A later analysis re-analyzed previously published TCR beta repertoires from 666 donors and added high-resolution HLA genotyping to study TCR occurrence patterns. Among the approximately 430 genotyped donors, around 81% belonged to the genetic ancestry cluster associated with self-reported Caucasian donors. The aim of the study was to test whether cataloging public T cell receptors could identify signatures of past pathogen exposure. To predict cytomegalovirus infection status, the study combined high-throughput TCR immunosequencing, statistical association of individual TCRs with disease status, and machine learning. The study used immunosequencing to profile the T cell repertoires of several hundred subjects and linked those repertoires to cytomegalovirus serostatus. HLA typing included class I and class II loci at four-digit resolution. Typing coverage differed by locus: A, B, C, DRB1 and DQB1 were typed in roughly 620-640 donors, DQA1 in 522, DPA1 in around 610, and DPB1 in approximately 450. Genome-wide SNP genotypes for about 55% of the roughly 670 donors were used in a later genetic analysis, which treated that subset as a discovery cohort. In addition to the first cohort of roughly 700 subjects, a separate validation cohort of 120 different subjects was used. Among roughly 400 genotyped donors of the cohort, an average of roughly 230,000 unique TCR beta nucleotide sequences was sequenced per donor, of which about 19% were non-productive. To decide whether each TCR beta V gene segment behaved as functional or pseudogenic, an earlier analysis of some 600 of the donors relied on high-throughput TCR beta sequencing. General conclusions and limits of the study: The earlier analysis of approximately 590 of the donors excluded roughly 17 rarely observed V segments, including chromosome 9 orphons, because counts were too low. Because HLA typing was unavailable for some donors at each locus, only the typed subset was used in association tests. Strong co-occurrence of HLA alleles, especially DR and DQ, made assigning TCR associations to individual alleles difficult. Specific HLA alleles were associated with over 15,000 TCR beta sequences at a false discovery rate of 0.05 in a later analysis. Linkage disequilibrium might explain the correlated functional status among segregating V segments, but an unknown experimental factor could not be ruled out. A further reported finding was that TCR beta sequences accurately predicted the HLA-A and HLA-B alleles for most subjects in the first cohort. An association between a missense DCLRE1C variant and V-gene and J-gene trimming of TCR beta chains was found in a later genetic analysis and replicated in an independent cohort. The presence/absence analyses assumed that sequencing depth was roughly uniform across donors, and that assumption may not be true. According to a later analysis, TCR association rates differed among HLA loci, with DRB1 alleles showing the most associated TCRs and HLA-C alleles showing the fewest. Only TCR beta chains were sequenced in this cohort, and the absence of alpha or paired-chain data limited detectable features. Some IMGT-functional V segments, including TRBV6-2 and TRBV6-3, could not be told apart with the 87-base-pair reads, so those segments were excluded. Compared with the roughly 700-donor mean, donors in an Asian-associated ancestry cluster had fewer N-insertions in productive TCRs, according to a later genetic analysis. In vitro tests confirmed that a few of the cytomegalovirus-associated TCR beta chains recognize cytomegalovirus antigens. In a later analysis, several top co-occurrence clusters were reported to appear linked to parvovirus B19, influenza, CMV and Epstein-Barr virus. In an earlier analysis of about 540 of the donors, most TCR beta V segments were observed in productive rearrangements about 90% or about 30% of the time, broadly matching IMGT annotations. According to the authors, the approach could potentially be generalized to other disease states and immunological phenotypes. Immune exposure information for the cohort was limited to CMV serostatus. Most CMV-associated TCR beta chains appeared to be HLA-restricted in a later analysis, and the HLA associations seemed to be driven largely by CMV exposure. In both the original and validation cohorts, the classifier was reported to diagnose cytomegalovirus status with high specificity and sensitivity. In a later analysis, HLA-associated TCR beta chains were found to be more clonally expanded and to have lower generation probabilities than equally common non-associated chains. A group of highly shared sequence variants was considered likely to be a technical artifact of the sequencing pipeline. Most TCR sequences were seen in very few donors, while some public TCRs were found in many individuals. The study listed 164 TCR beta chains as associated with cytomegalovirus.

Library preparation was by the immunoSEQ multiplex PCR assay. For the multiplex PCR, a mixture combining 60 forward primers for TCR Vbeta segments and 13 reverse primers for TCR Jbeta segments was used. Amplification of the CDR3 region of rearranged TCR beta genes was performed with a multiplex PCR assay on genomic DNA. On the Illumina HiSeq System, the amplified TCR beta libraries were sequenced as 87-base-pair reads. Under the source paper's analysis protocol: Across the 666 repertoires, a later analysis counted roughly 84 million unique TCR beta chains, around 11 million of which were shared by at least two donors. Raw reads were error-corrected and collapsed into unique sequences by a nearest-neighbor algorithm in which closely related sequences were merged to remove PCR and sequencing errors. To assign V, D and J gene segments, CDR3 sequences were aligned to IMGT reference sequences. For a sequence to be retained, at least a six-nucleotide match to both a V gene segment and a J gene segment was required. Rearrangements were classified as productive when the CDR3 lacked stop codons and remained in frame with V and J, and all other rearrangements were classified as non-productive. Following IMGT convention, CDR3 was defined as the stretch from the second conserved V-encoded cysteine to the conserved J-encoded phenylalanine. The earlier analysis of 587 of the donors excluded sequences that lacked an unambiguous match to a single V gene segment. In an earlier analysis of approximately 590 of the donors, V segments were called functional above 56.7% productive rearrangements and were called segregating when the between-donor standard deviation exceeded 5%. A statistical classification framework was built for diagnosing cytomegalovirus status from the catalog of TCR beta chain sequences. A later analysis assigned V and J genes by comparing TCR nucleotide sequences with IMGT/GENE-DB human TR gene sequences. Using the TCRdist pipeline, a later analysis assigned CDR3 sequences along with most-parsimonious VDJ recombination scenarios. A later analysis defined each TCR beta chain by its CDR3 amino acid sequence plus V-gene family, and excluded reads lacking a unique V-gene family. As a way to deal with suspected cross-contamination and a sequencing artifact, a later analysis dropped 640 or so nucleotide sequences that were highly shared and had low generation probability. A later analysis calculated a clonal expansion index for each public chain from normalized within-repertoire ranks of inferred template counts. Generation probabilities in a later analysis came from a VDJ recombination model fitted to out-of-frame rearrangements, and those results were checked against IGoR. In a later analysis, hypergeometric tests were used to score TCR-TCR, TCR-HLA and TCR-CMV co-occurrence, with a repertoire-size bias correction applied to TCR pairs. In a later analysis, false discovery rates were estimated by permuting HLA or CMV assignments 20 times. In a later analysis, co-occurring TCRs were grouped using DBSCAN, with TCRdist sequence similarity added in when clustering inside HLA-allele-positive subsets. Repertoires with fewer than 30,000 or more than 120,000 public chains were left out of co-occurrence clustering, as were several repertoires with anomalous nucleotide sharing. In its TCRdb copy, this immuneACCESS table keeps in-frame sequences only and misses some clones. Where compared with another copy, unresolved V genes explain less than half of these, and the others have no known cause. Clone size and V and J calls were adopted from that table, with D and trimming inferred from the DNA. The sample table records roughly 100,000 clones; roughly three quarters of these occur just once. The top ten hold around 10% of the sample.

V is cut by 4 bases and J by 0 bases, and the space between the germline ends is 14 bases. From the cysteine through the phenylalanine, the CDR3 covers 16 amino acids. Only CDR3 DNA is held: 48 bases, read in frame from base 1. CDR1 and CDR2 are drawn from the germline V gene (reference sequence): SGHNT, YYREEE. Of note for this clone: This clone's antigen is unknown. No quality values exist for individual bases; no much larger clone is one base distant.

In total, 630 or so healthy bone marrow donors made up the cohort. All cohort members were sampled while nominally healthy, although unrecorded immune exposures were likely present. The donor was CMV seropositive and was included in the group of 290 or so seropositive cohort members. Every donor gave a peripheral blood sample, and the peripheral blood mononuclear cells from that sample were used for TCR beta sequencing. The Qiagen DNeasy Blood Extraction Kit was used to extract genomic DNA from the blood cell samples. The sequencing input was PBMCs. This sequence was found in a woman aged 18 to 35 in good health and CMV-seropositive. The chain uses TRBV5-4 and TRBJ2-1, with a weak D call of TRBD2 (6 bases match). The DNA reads TGTGCCAGCAGCCGGACTAAAGCAAGCTCCTACAATGAGCAGTTCTTC. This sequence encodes CASSRTKASSYNEQFF.